The 14 T cell receptor beta chains given below trace back to one sample, sequenced in a study of blood T cells in healthy people across ages. Next came a second PCR, run for about 7 to 12 cycles, which used a sample-barcoded 5' primer along with a J-beta primer mix. TCRdb re-called the 5' RACE reads with MiXCR, one entry per CDR3 protein. The repertoire includes around 1.5 million distinct CDR3 sequences, roughly 59% of them detected once, and 6.7% sits in the top ten. Sequencing was performed on blood. Receptor source: a young man in good health.

The rearrangement joins TRBV5-1 to TRBJ1-1; no reliable D call. V lost 7 bases to trimming and J lost 4 bases, with 14 bases between them. CDR1 SGHRS and CDR2 YFSETQ come from the germline V gene. The CDR3 length is 13 residues. CDR3 coding DNA: TGCGCCAGCGCTGAAGGTTTCGGCACTGAAGCTTTCTTT. Its protein product is CASAEGFGTEAFF.

The table lists this clonotype with a count of one. The genes are TRBV4-3 and TRBJ1-5; no firm D call. This CDR3 region has 14 residues. The germline V and J ends were trimmed by 4 bases and 0 bases, with 7 bases remaining between them. CDR1 and CDR2 from the germline V gene are LGHNA and YSLEER. The CDR3 DNA sequence: TGCGCCAGCAGCCTCCACCGTAGCAATCAGCCCCAGCATTTT. Its protein is CASSLHRSNQPQHF.

The chain links TRBV18 to TRBJ2-7, with D uncertain. The CDR3 has 14 amino acids. The V gene's germline CDR1 is KGHSH and CDR2 LQKENI. Trimming removed 3 bases from V and 2 bases from J, with 11 bases in between. The CDR3 DNA reads TGTGCCAGCTCACCGAAGGAAAAACCCTACGAGCAGTACTTC. Translated: CASSPKEKPYEQYF.

This clonotype showed up many times. The chain joins TRBV4-2 to TRBJ2-3; D remains unclear. Germline-derived CDR1 and CDR2 are LGHNA and YNFKEQ. There are 12 residues in the CDR3. Between the trimmed V and J ends, which lost 5 bases and 5 bases, there was a span of 8 bases. The CDR3 nucleotides read TGTGCCAGCAGCGGCTCGGGAGATACGCAGTATTTT. Its translation is CASSGSGDTQYF.

This clonotype was picked up a small number of times. The chain is built from TRBV28 and TRBJ2-5, with D unresolved. V was clipped by 5 bases and J by 11 bases, with 15 bases between them. Per the germline V gene, CDR1 is MDHEN and CDR2 is SYDVKM. The CDR3 runs to 12 residues. The CDR3 spells CASSLPSLEQYF. The CDR3 DNA sequence: TGTGCCAGCAGTCTCCCGTCCCTGGAGCAGTACTTC.

This clonotype was observed once. This chain links TRBV12-5 with TRBJ2-7; 9 nucleotides line up with TRBD1. The CDR3 has 14 residues. With V trimmed by 6 bases and J by 7 bases, 10 bases remained unmatched. The germline V gene encodes CDR1 LGHNT and CDR2 FRNRAP. CDR3 in DNA: TGTGCTAGTGGCCGGACAGGGGCACCTCGGGAGCAGTACTTC. Translating it yields CASGRTGAPREQYF.

The rearrangement links TRBV3-1 to TRBJ2-5; 15 bases agree with TRBD2. The CDR3 has 22 residues. V shed 1 base and J 3 bases; nucleotides not matched to a gene: 18. Germline V gives CDR1 LGHDT, CDR2 YNNKEL (reference sequence). The CDR3 reads CASSQVVSGTSGGLAVKETQYF. The CDR3 DNA reads as TGTGCCAGCAGCCAAGTAGTTTCGGGGACTAGCGGGGGGCTGGCCGTGAAAGAGACCCAGTACTTC.

The chain combines TRBV2 with TRBJ2-1, with D unresolved. CDR1 is SNHLY and CDR2 is FYNNEI in the germline V gene. The CDR3 has 13 residues. Trimming took off 8 bases at V and 5 bases at J, with 13 bases between the two ends. CDR3 nucleotides: TGTGCCAGCGGGTTGGAATCTAACAATGAGCAGTTCTTC. Translated: CASGLESNNEQFF.

The chain recombines TRBV27 with TRBJ2-5; 13 bases are shared with TRBD2. CDR3 length: 17 amino acids. Germline assignment: CDR1 MNHEY and CDR2 SMNVEV (reference sequence). With V trimmed by 5 bases and J by 1 base, 7 bases remained unmatched. The CDR3 sequence is CASSPGTSGIPQETQYF. As DNA, the CDR3 is TGTGCCAGCAGTCCAGGGACTAGCGGGATCCCCCAAGAGACCCAGTACTTC.

The J gene is TRBJ1-2, the V gene TRBV7-2; TRBD1 matches 8 bases. J lost 5 bases, V lost 5 bases, and 10 bases had no gene match. CDR3 size: 15 residues. Germline V gene data show CDR1 as SGHTA and CDR2 as FQGNSA. CDR3 bases: TGTGCCAGCAGCGGGCCGGGGCAGGGGGCTTATGGCTACACCTTC. Translating it yields CASSGPGQGAYGYTF. Filled out from reference TRBV7-2 and TRBJ1-2, the complete variable domain reads GAGVSQSPSNKVTEKGKDVELRCDPISGHTALYWYRQSLGQGLEFLIYFQGNSAPDKSGLPSDRFSAERTGGSVSTLTIQRTQQEDSAVYLCASSGPGQGAYGYTFGSGTRLTVV.

A single count supports this clonotype. J is TRBJ2-7 and V is TRBV15; 9 nucleotides agree with TRBD2. V lost 1 base, J lost 2 bases, and 15 bases stayed unmatched. This CDR3 contains 19 residues. Germline CDR1 LNHNV, CDR2 YYDKDF (reference sequence). The CDR3 DNA sequence: TGTGCCACCAGCAGAGGAGGTGCCCTGCGGGGGGGCTTTCCCTACGAGCAGTACTTC. It translates to CATSRGGALRGGFPYEQYF.

The chain uses TRBV12-3 or TRBV12-4 and TRBJ1-2, with D possibly being TRBD1 (5 bases). V lost 1 base to trimming and J lost 4 bases, with 10 bases between them. The CDR3 totals 14 residues. For the CDR3, the DNA is TGTGCCAGCAGTTTAGTGCAGGGCAGCTATGGCTACACCTTC. Its protein product is CASSLVQGSYGYTF.

There are a few counts of this clonotype. V is TRBV7-9 and J is TRBJ2-7, with D possibly TRBD1 on 7 matching bases. The CDR3 covers 17 residues. CDR1 and CDR2 (germline): SEHNR, FQNEAQ (reference sequence). V was pared by 4 bases and J by 1 base, with 20 bases between. The CDR3 DNA reads as TGTGCCAGCAGCTCCTCAGGGGGGTTTCATGGTTCCTACGAGCAGTACTTC. Protein sequence: CASSSSGGFHGSYEQYF.

The genes are TRBV3-1 and TRBJ1-4; no reliable D call. Germline CDR1 and CDR2: LGHDT and YNNKEL (reference sequence). This CDR3 contains 14 residues. The V gene lost 4 bases and the J gene lost 3 bases, with 9 bases spanning the gap. CDR3 nucleotide sequence: TGTGCCAGCAGCCCCCGGAGCGCTAATGAAAAACTGTTTTTT. Translating it yields CASSPRSANEKLFF.